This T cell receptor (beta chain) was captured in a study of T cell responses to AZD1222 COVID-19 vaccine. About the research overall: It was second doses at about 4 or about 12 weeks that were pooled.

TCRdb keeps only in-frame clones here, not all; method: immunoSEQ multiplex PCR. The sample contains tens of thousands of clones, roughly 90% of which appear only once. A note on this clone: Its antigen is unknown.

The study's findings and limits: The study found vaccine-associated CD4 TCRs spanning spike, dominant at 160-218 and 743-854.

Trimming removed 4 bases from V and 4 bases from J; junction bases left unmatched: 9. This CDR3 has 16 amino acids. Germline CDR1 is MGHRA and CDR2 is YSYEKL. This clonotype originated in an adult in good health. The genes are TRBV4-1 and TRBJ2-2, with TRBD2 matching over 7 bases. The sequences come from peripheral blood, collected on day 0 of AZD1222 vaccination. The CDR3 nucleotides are TGCGCCAGCAGCCCCAGGGAGGGAAGGAGCACCGGGGAGCTGTTTTTT. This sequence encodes CASSPREGRSTGELFF.